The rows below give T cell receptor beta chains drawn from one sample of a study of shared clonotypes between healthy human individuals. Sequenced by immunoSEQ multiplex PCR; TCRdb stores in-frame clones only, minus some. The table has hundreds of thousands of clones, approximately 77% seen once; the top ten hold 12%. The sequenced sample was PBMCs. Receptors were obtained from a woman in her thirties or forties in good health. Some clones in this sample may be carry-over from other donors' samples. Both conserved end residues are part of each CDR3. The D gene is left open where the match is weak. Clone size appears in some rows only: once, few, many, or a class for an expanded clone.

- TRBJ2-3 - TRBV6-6 TGTGCCAGCAGTTACGGGAGCGGTGATACGCAGTATTTT CASSYGSGDTQYF
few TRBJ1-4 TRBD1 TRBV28 TGTGCCAGCATTCCTGGGACAGGGGGCGGTTTAGATGAAAAACTGTTTTTT CASIPGTGGGLDEKLFF
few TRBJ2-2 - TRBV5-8 TGTGCCAGCAGCCTACCTAGGGACGGCCTAACCACCGGGGAGCTGTTTTTT CASSLPRDGLTTGELFF
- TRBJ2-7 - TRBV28 TGTGCCAGCAGTCCCGAGGATCGCTACGAGCAGTACTTC CASSPEDRYEQYF
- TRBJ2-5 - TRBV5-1 TGCGCCAGCAGCTTGGGGGGGCCGGAGACCCAGTACTTC CASSLGGPETQYF
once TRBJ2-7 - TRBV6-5 TGTGCCAGCAGTTACTCCACGGTCTACGGGGAGCAGTACTTC CASSYSTVYGEQYF
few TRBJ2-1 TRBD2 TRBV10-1 TGCGCCAGCAGTGAGCTGAGACTAGCAAATGAGCAGTTCTTC CASSELRLANEQFF
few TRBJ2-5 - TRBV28 TGTGCCAGCAGCGTCCTTCTGGGAGGGAGTCAGGGGTCTCGTCGTAAGAATAGACAGACCCAGTACTTC CASSVLLGGSQGSRRKNRQTQYF
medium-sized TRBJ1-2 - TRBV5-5 TGTGCCAGCAGCTTGCGGTTGGGGGGAGCTAACTATGGCTACACCTTC CASSLRLGGANYGYTF
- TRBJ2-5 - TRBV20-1 TGCAGTGCAAGGGTGGAGACCCAGTACTTC CSARVETQYF
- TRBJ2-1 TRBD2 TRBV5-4 TGTGCCAGCAGCCCGGGGACCGGGAGGGCCGAGAATGAGCAGTTCTTC CASSPGTGRAENEQFF
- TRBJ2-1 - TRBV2 TGTGCCAGCACCTCTCCGGAACAGGGCTACAATGAGCAGTTCTTC CASTSPEQGYNEQFF
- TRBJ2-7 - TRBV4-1 TGCGCCAGCAGCCAAGAGGGTCCAGGGTACTACGAGCAGTACTTC CASSQEGPGYYEQYF
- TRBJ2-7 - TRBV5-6 TGTGCCAGCACCTTGGGACCAGACTACGAGCAGTACTTC CASTLGPDYEQYF
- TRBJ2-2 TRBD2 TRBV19 TGTGCCAGCCAGCGGGAGTTATTTACCGGGGAGCTGTTTTTT CASQRELFTGELFF
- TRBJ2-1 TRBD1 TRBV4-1 TGCGCCAGCAGCCAAGATTGGACAGGGGGCTACAATGAGCAGTTCTTC CASSQDWTGGYNEQFF
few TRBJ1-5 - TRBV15 TGTGCCACCAGCAGCCCTTTGGGTAGCTATAGCAATCAGCCCCAGCATTTT CATSSPLGSYSNQPQHF
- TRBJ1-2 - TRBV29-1 TGCAGCGATGACCTCCTTACCTTC CSDDLLTF
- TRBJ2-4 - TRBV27 TGTGCCAGCAGTCGGGACTTCGCATCAAACATTCAGTACTTC CASSRDFASNIQYF
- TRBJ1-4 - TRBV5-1 TGCGCCAGCAGCGGTACCGGGACACCGGAAAAACTGTTTTTT CASSGTGTPEKLFF
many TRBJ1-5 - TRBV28 TGTGCCAGCAGTTTCGGGGGGATTCAGCCCCAGCATTTT CASSFGGIQPQHF
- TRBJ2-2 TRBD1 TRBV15 TGTGCCACCAGCAGGTCCCGACAGGGACGGACCGGGGAGCTGTTTTTT CATSRSRQGRTGELFF
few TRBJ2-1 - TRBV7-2 TGTGCCAGCAGCTTAGCGGTTACGACCGATGAGCAGTTCTTC CASSLAVTTDEQFF
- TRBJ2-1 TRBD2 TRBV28 TGTGCCAGCAGTTTATTGACTAGCGGGGGATACCCCTACAATGAGCAGTTCTTC CASSLLTSGGYPYNEQFF
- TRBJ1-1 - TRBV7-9 TGTGCCAGCAGCCCCGAACGTGCCAGAGAGAACACTGAAGCTTTCTTT CASSPERARENTEAFF
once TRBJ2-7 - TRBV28 TGTGCCAGCAGTTTAGGTGGCGTCATCTACGAGCAGTACTTC CASSLGGVIYEQYF
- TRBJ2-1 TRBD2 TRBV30 TGTGCCTGGAAGGGGACTAGCGGGAGCTATGAGCAGTTCTTC CAWKGTSGSYEQFF
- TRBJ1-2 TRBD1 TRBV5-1 TGCGCCAGTGGGGACAGCGACTATGGCTACACCTTC CASGDSDYGYTF